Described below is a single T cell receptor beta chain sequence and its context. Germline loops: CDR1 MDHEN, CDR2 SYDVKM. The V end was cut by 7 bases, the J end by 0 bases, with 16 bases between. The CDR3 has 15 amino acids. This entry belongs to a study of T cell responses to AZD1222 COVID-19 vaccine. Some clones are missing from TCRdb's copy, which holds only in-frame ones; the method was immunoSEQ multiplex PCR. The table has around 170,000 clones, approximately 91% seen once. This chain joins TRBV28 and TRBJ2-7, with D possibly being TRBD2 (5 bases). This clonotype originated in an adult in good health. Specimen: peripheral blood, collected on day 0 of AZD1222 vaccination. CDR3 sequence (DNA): TGTGCCAGCAACCCCGCGGGCCGCGGCTCCTACGAGCAGTACTTC. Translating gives CASNPAGRGSYEQYF.